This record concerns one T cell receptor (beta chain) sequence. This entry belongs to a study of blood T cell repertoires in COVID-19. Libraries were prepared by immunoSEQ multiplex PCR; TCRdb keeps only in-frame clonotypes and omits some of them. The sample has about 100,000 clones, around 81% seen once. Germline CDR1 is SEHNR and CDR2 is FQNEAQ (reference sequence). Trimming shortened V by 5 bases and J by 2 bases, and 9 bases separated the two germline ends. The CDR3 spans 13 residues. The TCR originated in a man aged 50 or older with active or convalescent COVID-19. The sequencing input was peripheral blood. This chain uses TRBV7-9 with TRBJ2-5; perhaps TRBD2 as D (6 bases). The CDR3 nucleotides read TGTGCCAGCAGCCGGGGGAGTCAAGAGACCCAGTACTTC. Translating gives CASSRGSQETQYF.